These 29 T cell receptor beta chains were all obtained from the same sample, sequenced in a study of T cell repertoires in cytomegalovirus infection. From the reads, TCRdb called clonotypes with MiXCR, one entry per CDR3 protein. The repertoire holds around 200,000 distinct CDR3 sequences, with about a sixth as singletons. The sample consisted of CD8+ T cells from PBMCs. The receptors were gathered from a human donor in good health (CMV status not recorded). Some clones in this sample may be carry-over from other donors' samples.

The chain uses TRBV7-2 and TRBJ1-5, with a weak D call TRBD1 (5 bases). There are 16 residues in the CDR3. V was cut by 4 bases and J by 7 bases, with 20 bases left in between. Germline V gene sequence: CDR1 SGHTA, CDR2 FQGNSA. CDR3 DNA: TGTGCCAGCAGCTCATCGGAGACAGTTTCGGGACAGCCCCAGCATTTT. This codes for CASSSSETVSGQPQHF.

The CDR3 DNA reads TGTGCCAGCAGCCCCGGGACGGTGGAAGAGACCCAGTACTTC. Amino acids: CASSPGTVEETQYF. The chain couples TRBV13 to TRBJ2-5; the D gene could be TRBD1 or TRBD2 (5 bases each). CDR3 length: 14 amino acids. Germline CDR1 and CDR2: PRHDT and FYEKMQ (reference sequence). The V end lost 5 bases, the J end lost 3 bases, and 13 bases lay between the germline ends.

This clonotype came up many times. The chain links TRBV7-2 to TRBJ2-3; no definite D call. Germline loops: CDR1 SGHTA, CDR2 FQGNSA. The germline V and J ends were trimmed by 3 bases and 2 bases, with 12 bases remaining between them. The CDR3 spans 15 residues. Here the CDR3 DNA reads TGTGCCAGCAGCTTTCAACGATCCTCCACAGATACGCAGTATTTT. This codes for CASSFQRSSTDTQYF.

The V call is TRBV6-2 or TRBV6-3, the J call TRBJ1-1; a weak D match, TRBD1 (5 bases). Germline V gives CDR1 MNHEY, CDR2 SVGEGT. CDR3 length: 14 residues. The V end lost 2 bases, the J end lost 3 bases, and 10 bases lay between the germline ends. The chain's CDR3 is CASSYEGRDTEAFF. In nucleotides, the CDR3 is TGTGCCAGCAGTTACGAGGGGCGGGACACTGAAGCTTTCTTT.

The chain uses TRBV20-1 and TRBJ2-7; D not resolved. The CDR3 spans 12 residues. The germline V gene has CDR1 DFQATT and CDR2 SNEGSKA (reference sequence). V dropped 0 bases and J dropped 4 bases, with 7 bases sitting between them. CDR3 nucleotides: TGCAGTGCTAGAGATCAAGGGTACGAGCAGTACTTC. This gives the protein CSARDQGYEQYF.

Concerning this clonotype: One end of the junction fails to match germline, which may point to a read error. This chain joins TRBV6-2 or TRBV6-3 and TRBJ1-1; 9 positions match TRBD1. CDR3 length: 16 residues. In germline, CDR1 is MNHEY, CDR2 SVGEGT. The CDR3, as DNA: TGTGACAGCAGTTACCCTCCGGGACAGGGAATCACTGAAGCTTTCTTT. It yields the protein CDSSYPPGQGITEAFF.

This clonotype has just a few counts. This chain joins TRBV27 and TRBJ2-1; no clear D. V was clipped by 4 bases and J by 2 bases, with 3 bases between them. CDR1 and CDR2 from the germline V gene are MNHEY and SMNVEV (reference sequence). CDR3 length equals 12 residues. CDR3 region: CASSSAYNEQFF. The CDR3 coding sequence is TGTGCCAGCAGTTCTGCCTACAATGAGCAGTTCTTC.

This clonotype was counted only a few times. V gene TRBV20-1 combines with J gene TRBJ1-4; 7 nucleotides line up with TRBD1. Germline CDR1 and CDR2: DFQATT and SNEGSKA (reference sequence). V lost 3 bases, J lost 7 bases, and 5 bases stayed unmatched. There are 13 residues in the CDR3. In DNA, the CDR3 is TGCAGTGCTAGCGGGGACAGATCTGAAAAACTGTTTTTT. It translates to CSASGDRSEKLFF.

The rearrangement uses TRBV14 and TRBJ2-5; TRBD1 might be the D (5 bases). This CDR3 contains 17 residues. V was cut by 4 bases and J by 5 bases, with 23 bases left in between. Germline V gene lookup returns CDR1 SGHDN and CDR2 FVKESK. In nucleotides, the CDR3 is TGTGCCAGCAGCCCTATAATATCAGGGATATGGCAGGAGACCCAGTACTTC. Translated: CASSPIISGIWQETQYF.

The chain has TRBV4-1 and TRBJ1-1; a weak D match, TRBD1 (6 bases). CDR1 and CDR2 from the germline V gene are MGHRA and YSYEKL. The CDR3 consists of 14 residues. Deletions cut 4 bases from V and 2 bases from J, with 11 bases between. The CDR3 nucleotides are TGCGCCAGCAGCCCCCGGACAGACAACACTGAAGCTTTCTTT. Protein product: CASSPRTDNTEAFF.

The V call is TRBV7-2, the J call TRBJ1-1, with no clear D. The V and J ends lost 3 bases and 5 bases respectively, with 10 bases between them. The CDR3 sequence is 13 residues long. Germline CDR1 SGHTA, CDR2 FQGNSA. Here the CDR3 reads CASSFPTRTEAFF. The DNA for the CDR3 is TGTGCCAGCAGCTTCCCGACGCGAACTGAAGCTTTCTTT.

This chain uses TRBV7-6 with TRBJ2-3; TRBD2 is a possible D gene (6 bases). The germline V and J ends were trimmed by 6 bases and 2 bases, with 15 bases remaining between them. In germline, CDR1 is SGHVS, CDR2 FNYEAQ. The CDR3 is made up of 15 amino acids. For the CDR3, the DNA is TGTGCCAGCAGTGAAGCGGGCGGCACCACAGATACGCAGTATTTT. The encoded protein is CASSEAGGTTDTQYF.

This clonotype came up a few times. The genes are TRBV2 and TRBJ2-3; TRBD2 matches 7 bases. V was pared by 6 bases and J by 0 bases, with 18 bases of the junction left unmatched. Germline CDR1 SNHLY, CDR2 FYNNEI. The CDR3 sequence is 19 residues long. The CDR3 spells CASSGIPALGGGSTDTQYF. CDR3 in DNA: TGTGCCAGCAGCGGTATCCCCGCCTTGGGGGGAGGGAGCACAGATACGCAGTATTTT.

The chain links TRBV28 to TRBJ1-4; D not resolved. Germline V gene lookup returns CDR1 MDHEN and CDR2 SYDVKM. Between the trimmed V and J ends, which lost 3 bases and 8 bases, there was a span of 7 bases. This CDR3 has 12 residues. In nucleotides, the CDR3 is TGTGCCAGCAGTTTTTCTGGGGAAAAACTGTTTTTT. Its translation is CASSFSGEKLFF.

Only a few counts were recorded for this clonotype. The CDR3 DNA is TGTGCCAGTAGTCCCTATAGGGGTAGCAATCAGCCCCAGCATTTT. Translation gives CASSPYRGSNQPQHF. This chain joins TRBV19 and TRBJ1-5; TRBD1 might be the D (5 bases). Trimming left V 5 bases short and J 0 bases short, with 11 bases between. The CDR3 spans 15 residues. Germline loops: CDR1 LNHDA, CDR2 SQIVND (reference sequence).

The chain joins TRBV20-1 to TRBJ2-4, with 10 bases identical to TRBD1. Germline assignment: CDR1 DFQATT and CDR2 SNEGSKA (reference sequence). This CDR3 comprises 14 residues. V dropped 0 bases and J dropped 12; count of bases not matched to a gene: 8. The CDR3 is CSARDGDRGDSQYF. CDR3 DNA sequence: TGCAGTGCTAGAGATGGGGACAGGGGTGACAGTCAGTACTTC.

This clonotype was counted a few times. J is TRBJ1-1 and V is TRBV7-9, with no clear D. This CDR3 region has 17 residues. V lost 4 bases, J lost 1 base, and 19 bases lay in between. Germline-derived CDR1 and CDR2 are SEHNR and FQNEAQ (reference sequence). The CDR3 DNA is TGTGCCAGCAGCTCCCCCGACGGAGGAGGCAAGAACACTGAAGCTTTCTTT. Its translation is CASSSPDGGGKNTEAFF.

Regarding this clonotype: One junction end disagrees with the germline gene, perhaps due to a read error. This chain links TRBV28 with TRBJ1-5; no clear D. The germline V gene encodes CDR1 MDHEN and CDR2 SYDVKM. This CDR3 region has 14 residues. The CDR3: CASSLPDSNQPQHF. DNA for the CDR3: TGTGCCAGTAGTTTACCAGATAGCAATCAGCCCCAGCATTTT.

The V gene is TRBV7-8, the J gene TRBJ2-7, with D perhaps being TRBD1 or TRBD2 (6 bases each). Germline CDR1 is SGHVS and CDR2 is FQNEAQ. The CDR3 sequence is 17 residues long. V lost 5 bases and J lost 0, with 20 bases in between. CDR3 loop: CASSRTDRGPHSYEQYF. CDR3 DNA sequence: TGTGCCAGCAGCCGAACCGATCGGGGGCCTCACTCCTACGAGCAGTACTTC.

The rearrangement joins TRBV6-2 or TRBV6-3 to TRBJ1-5; TRBD1 is a possible D gene (6 bases). Trimming stripped 6 bases from V and 4 bases from J, with 19 bases between. CDR1 MNHEY and CDR2 SVGEGT come from the germline V gene. This CDR3 region has 16 residues. The CDR3 spells CASSPGDTPWNQPQHF. CDR3 in DNA: TGTGCCAGCAGCCCCGGGGACACCCCTTGGAATCAGCCCCAGCATTTT.

The chain is built from TRBV7-2 and TRBJ2-3, with 9 positions matching TRBD2. In germline, CDR1 is SGHTA, CDR2 FQGNSA. Trimming at V came to 4 bases and at J to 1 base, leaving 3 bases not matched to a gene. The CDR3 totals 15 residues. The CDR3 sequence is CASSSWTSGTDTQYF. The CDR3 DNA reads TGTGCCAGCAGCTCCTGGACTAGCGGCACAGATACGCAGTATTTT.

The chain carries TRBV28 and TRBJ1-1; TRBD1 is a possible D gene (5 bases). Germline CDR1 MDHEN, CDR2 SYDVKM. Trimming removed 7 bases at V and 5 bases at J, with 17 bases between. CDR3 length: 14 amino acids. CDR3 region: CASNDRGWGTEAFF. CDR3 bases: TGTGCCAGCAACGACCGAGGTTGGGGGACTGAAGCTTTCTTT.

This clonotype was counted between two and nine times. The V gene is TRBV7-3, the J gene TRBJ1-1, with a weak D call TRBD1 (6 bases). The germline gives CDR1 SGHTA, CDR2 FQGTGA. The CDR3 is 16 residues long. Trimming took 5 bases from V and 4 from J, leaving 20 bases between them. The CDR3 region has the DNA TGTGCCAGCAGCCCGCGACAGGTGACTAGCGGCACTGAAGCTTTCTTT. Protein product: CASSPRQVTSGTEAFF.

V usage is TRBV29-1 and J usage is TRBJ1-1; D perhaps matches TRBD1 (5 bases). Trimming removed 5 bases from V and 7 bases from J, with 20 bases in between. The CDR3 is 14 residues long. Germline values: CDR1 SQVTM, CDR2 ANQGSEA. The CDR3 DNA follows: TGCAGCGTTACCCCAGCGACAGTCGTGGGTGAAGCTTTCTTT. It is translated as CSVTPATVVGEAFF.

This clonotype was detected only a few times. V gene TRBV20-1 combines with J gene TRBJ1-1; no clear D. Between the trimmed V and J ends, which lost 0 bases and 0 bases, there was a span of 11 bases. The CDR3 is 15 residues long. CDR1 DFQATT and CDR2 SNEGSKA come from the germline V gene (reference sequence). CDR3 sequence (DNA): TGCAGTGCTAGAGATATTCCGGGAATGAACACTGAAGCTTTCTTT. Residues: CSARDIPGMNTEAFF.

This clonotype has more than one count but fewer than ten. As DNA, the CDR3 is TGTGCCAGCATCCGAGAGAAGTACACCGGGGAGCTGTTTTTT. Translated: CASIREKYTGELFF. V gene TRBV2 combines with J gene TRBJ2-2; no firm D call. With 7 bases removed from V and 3 bases from J, the gap between germline ends came to 12 bases. There are 14 residues in the CDR3. CDR1 SNHLY and CDR2 FYNNEI come from the germline V gene.

The chain uses TRBV7-9 and TRBJ2-2; D is uncertain. Germline lookup yields CDR1 SEHNR and CDR2 FQNEAQ (reference sequence). The CDR3 contains 13 residues. V lost 11 bases and J lost 5, with 15 bases in between. CDR3 coding DNA: TGTGCCTTCCGCACAGAATTAACCGGGGAGCTGTTTTTT. It is translated as CAFRTELTGELFF. Full variable domain (outside the CDR3, taken from reference TRBV7-9 and TRBJ2-2): DTGVSQNPRHKITKRGQNVTFRCDPISEHNRLYWYRQTLGQGPEFLTYFQNEAQLEKSRLLSDRFSAERPKGSFSTLEIQRTEQGDSAMYLCAFRTELTGELFFGEGSRLTVL.

J is TRBJ1-5 and V is TRBV28, with D hard to call. This CDR3 contains 12 residues. From germline, CDR1 is MDHEN and CDR2 SYDVKM. Trimming stripped 8 bases from V and 6 bases from J, with 11 bases between. The CDR3 DNA reads as TGTGCCAGCTCACCCCAAAGTCAGCCCCAGCATTTT. Translation: CASSPQSQPQHF.

This clonotype showed up just a few times. This rearrangement joins TRBV7-2 to TRBJ2-7; D is uncertain. Per germline, CDR1 SGHTA and CDR2 FQGNSA. Trimming stripped 3 bases from V and 3 bases from J, with 12 bases between. CDR3 length equals 14 residues. CDR3 protein: CASSFYGPGYEQYF. The CDR3 nucleotides read TGTGCCAGCAGCTTCTATGGCCCCGGCTACGAGCAGTACTTC.